This TCR beta chain emerged from a study of low-dose radiotherapy and immunotherapy resistance in tumors. The wider study: A dose of 0.5 Gy per fraction was delivered to Cohort 1 every 2 weeks, for a total of 6.5 Gy. At a dose of 200 mg/m2, intravenous cyclophosphamide was given every two weeks, one day before radiation and immunotherapy. Daily intake of oral aspirin 300 mg by patients lasted four cycles and began on cycle 1 day 1.

Specified time point: after trial treatment. The sample's treatment: LDRT plus nivolumab, ipilimumab, low-dose cyclophosphamide and aspirin (RACIN trial). Alpha- and beta-chain coverage of first-strand cDNA came from TRAV- and TRBV-specific primers. PCR amplification of the TCRs was performed with Phusion for approximately 20 PCR cycles, and it relied on a constant-region primer together with a V-primer adapter. Amplification (by in vitro transcription) was performed on isolated mRNA. A single record per CDR3 protein comes from TCRdb applying MiXCR to the reads. The sample includes 100,000 or so distinct CDR3 sequences, less than 25% of them seen just once. V was clipped by 4 bases and J by 5 bases; unmatched bases: 7. From germline, CDR1 is SGHRS and CDR2 YFSETQ. The CDR3 consists of 15 residues. At least ten counts were recorded for this clonotype.

This sample comprised PBMCs, obtained after low-dose radiotherapy plus immunotherapy. This receptor was taken from a male donor with prostate cancer. The chain has TRBV5-1 and TRBJ2-3; 10 bases fit TRBD1. CDR3 in DNA: TGCGCCAGCAGCCAGGACAGGGGGGGAATAGATACGCAGTATTTT. It translates to CASSQDRGGIDTQYF.